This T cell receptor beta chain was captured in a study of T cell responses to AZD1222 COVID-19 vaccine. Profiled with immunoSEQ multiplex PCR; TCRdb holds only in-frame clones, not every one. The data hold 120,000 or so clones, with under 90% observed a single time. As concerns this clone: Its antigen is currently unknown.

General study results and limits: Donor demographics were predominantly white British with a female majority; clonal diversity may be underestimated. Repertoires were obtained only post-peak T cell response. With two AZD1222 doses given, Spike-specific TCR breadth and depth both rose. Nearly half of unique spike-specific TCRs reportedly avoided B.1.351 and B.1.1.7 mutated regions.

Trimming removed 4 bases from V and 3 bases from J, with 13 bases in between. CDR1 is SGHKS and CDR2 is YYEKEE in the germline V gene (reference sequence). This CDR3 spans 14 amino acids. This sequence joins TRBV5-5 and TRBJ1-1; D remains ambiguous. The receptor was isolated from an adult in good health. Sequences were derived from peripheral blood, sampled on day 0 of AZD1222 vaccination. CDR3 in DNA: TGTGCCAGCAGCGTGGACGTTGCATACACTGAAGCTTTCTTT. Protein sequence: CASSVDVAYTEAFF.